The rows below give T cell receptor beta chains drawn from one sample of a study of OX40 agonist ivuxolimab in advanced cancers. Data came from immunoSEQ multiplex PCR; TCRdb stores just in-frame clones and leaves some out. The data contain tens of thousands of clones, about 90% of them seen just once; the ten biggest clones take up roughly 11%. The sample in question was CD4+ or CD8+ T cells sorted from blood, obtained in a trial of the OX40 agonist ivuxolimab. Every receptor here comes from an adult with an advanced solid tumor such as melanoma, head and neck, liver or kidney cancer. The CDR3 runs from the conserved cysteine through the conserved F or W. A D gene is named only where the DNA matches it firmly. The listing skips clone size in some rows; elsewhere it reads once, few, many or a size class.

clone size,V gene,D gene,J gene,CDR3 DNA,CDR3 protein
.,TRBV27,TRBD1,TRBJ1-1,TGTGCCAGCAGCATCGGGACAGGGGGTAGGGAAGCTTTCTTT,CASSIGTGGREAFF
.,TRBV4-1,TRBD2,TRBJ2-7,TGCGCCAGCAGCCAACTGGGACTAGCGGGAGAAGCAGGGATCGAGCAGTACTTC,CASSQLGLAGEAGIEQYF
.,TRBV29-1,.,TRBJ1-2,TGCAGCGCCCTTGCTGGCAGCTATGGCTACACCTTC,CSALAGSYGYTF
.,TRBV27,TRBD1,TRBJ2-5,TGTGCCAGCAGTTCAAGACAGGGGCAGCAGTACTTC,CASSSRQGQQYF
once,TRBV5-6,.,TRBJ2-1,TGTGCCAGCTACTTCGGGCTAGGGGGAGGTCAGGTGGAGTTCTTC,CASYFGLGGGQVEFF
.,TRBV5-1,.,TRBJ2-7,TGCGCCAGCAGACAAAGCTACGAGCAGTACTTC,CASRQSYEQYF
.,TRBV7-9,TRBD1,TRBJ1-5,TGTGCCAGCAGCTTAGCCCTAGGGACAGTTAGCAATCAGCCCCAGCATTTT,CASSLALGTVSNQPQHF
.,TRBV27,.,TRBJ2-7,TGTGCCAGCAGTCCCCCTGGATCCTACGAGCAGTACTTC,CASSPPGSYEQYF
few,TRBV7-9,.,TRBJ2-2,TGTGCCAGCATCAAGGTCGGGGAGCTGTTTTTT,CASIKVGELFF
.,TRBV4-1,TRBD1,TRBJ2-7,TGCGCCAGCAGCTTCCGGACAGGGGAGGGAAGCGAGCAGTACTTC,CASSFRTGEGSEQYF
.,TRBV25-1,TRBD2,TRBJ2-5,TGTGCCAGTAAGCGGGGAAGTCAAGAGACCCAGTACTTC,CASKRGSQETQYF